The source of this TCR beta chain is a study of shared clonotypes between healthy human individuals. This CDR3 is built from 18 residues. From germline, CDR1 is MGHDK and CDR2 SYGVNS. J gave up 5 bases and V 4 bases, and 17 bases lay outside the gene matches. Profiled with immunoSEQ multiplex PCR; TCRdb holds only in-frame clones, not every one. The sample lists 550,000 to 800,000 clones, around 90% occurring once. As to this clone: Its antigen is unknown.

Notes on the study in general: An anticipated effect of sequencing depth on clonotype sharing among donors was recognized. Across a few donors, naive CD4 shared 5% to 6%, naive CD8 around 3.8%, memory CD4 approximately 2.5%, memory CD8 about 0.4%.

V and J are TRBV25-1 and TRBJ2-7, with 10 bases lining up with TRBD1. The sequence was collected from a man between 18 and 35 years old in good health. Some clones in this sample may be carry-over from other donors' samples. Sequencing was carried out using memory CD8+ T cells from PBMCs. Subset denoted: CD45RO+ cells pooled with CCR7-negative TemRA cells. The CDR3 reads CASSVAYSITGTGDEQYF. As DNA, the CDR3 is TGTGCCAGCAGTGTTGCTTATTCCATAACCGGGACAGGGGACGAGCAGTACTTC.